Shown below are 23 T cell receptor beta chains from a single sample sequenced in a study of blood T cell repertoires in COVID-19. Libraries were prepared by immunoSEQ multiplex PCR; TCRdb keeps only in-frame clonotypes and omits some of them. The sample has some 150,000 clones, around 82% seen once; the top ten hold about 3.9%. The sequencing input was peripheral blood. These receptors all come from a man in his fifties or sixties with acute or convalescent COVID-19.

This clone was observed a single time. As DNA, the CDR3 is TGCGCCAGCAGCCTACGGACACACACAGATACGCAGTATTTT. It translates to CASSLRTHTDTQYF. V usage is TRBV4-1 and J usage is TRBJ2-3, with a weak D call TRBD1 (5 bases). Between the trimmed V and J ends, which lost 4 bases and 2 bases, there was a span of 10 bases. The CDR3 extends over 14 amino acids. Germline values: CDR1 MGHRA, CDR2 YSYEKL.

This clone is a singleton in its sample. This chain joins TRBV7-9 and TRBJ2-1, with TRBD2 matching over 16 bases. With V trimmed by 3 bases and J by 8 bases, 1 base remained unmatched. Germline CDR1 and CDR2: SEHNR and FQNEAQ (reference sequence). The CDR3 length is 15 residues. The CDR3 region has the DNA TGTGCCAGCAGCTTCGGGACTAGCGGGAGGGATGAGCAGTTCTTC. It encodes CASSFGTSGRDEQFF.

This clone was seen just once. The gene calls are TRBV7-9 and TRBJ2-7, with 8 positions matching TRBD2. V gave up 5 bases and J gave up 6 bases; unmatched junction bases: 3. The CDR3 is 12 amino acids. Germline V gene data show CDR1 as SEHNR and CDR2 as FQNEAQ (reference sequence). The CDR3 nucleotides are TGTGCCAGCAGCCATGGGACTAGCGAGCAGTACTTC. This sequence encodes CASSHGTSEQYF.

The CDR3 DNA reads as TGTGCCAGCAGTCCGCGGGACAGTGGCATTCAGCCCCAGCATTTT. Translating gives CASSPRDSGIQPQHF. The rearrangement links TRBV6-6 to TRBJ1-5, with TRBD1 matching over 7 bases. The CDR3 loop spans 15 amino acids. V lost 5 bases to trimming and J lost 6 bases; unmatched junction nucleotides: 10. The germline V gene has CDR1 MNHNY and CDR2 SVGAGI (reference sequence).

V gene TRBV10-1 combines with J gene TRBJ2-3, with 7 bases fitting TRBD2. CDR1 is WNHNN, CDR2 SYGVQD, per germline (reference sequence). V lost 1 base, J lost 5 bases, and 9 bases stayed unmatched. This CDR3 spans 16 amino acids. CDR3 amino acids: CASSEFGGSLVDTQYF. Written as DNA, the CDR3 is TGCGCCAGCAGTGAGTTTGGCGGGAGTTTAGTAGATACGCAGTATTTT.

The chain has TRBV30 and TRBJ2-7; no reliable D call. Germline CDR1 GTSNPN, CDR2 SVGIG (reference sequence). This CDR3 has 15 residues. Trimming pared 0 bases from V and 0 bases from J, leaving 12 bases between. CDR3 residues: CAWSVWQTLSYEQYF. In nucleotides, the CDR3 is TGTGCCTGGAGTGTCTGGCAGACTCTCTCCTACGAGCAGTACTTC.

The count of this clone is one. J is TRBJ2-5 and V is TRBV5-8; TRBD1 matches at 7 bases. Germline V gene sequence: CDR1 SGHTS, CDR2 YDEGEE. The CDR3 sequence is 14 residues long. V lost 1 base to trimming and J lost 4 bases; unmatched junction nucleotides: 4. The CDR3 sequence: CASSLSPGGETQYF. The CDR3 nucleotides read TGTGCCAGCAGCTTGTCTCCAGGGGGAGAGACCCAGTACTTC.

The CDR3 region is CAISEAAYEQYF. CDR3 bases: TGTGCCATCAGTGAGGCAGCCTACGAGCAGTACTTC. This chain connects TRBV10-3 to TRBJ2-7; D remains ambiguous. The CDR3 covers 12 residues. V shed 2 bases and J shed 2 bases, with 4 bases lying between them. Germline V CDR1 and CDR2: ENHRY, SYGVKD.

In this sample, this clone turned up a few times. The chain links TRBV5-4 to TRBJ2-7; D is possibly TRBD2 (5 bases). Trimming stripped 9 bases from V and 0 bases from J, with 16 bases between. The CDR3 loop spans 14 amino acids. Per germline, CDR1 SGHNT and CDR2 YYREEE (reference sequence). The DNA of the CDR3 is TGTGCCACCGGCGGCGGGTCTTCCTCCTACGAGCAGTACTTC. The encoded protein is CATGGGSSSYEQYF.

The chain has TRBV5-5 and TRBJ1-5; the match to TRBD1 covers 7 bases. Trimming took 0 bases from V and 2 from J; bases not matched to a gene: 2. In germline, CDR1 is SGHKS, CDR2 YYEKEE (reference sequence). The CDR3 is 15 residues long. The CDR3 here is CASSLEDRGNQPQHF. Here the CDR3 DNA reads TGTGCCAGCAGCTTGGAAGACAGGGGCAATCAGCCCCAGCATTTT.

This chain connects TRBV15 to TRBJ2-7; D perhaps matches TRBD1 (6 bases). The CDR3 extends over 12 amino acids. Germline V lookup: CDR1 LNHNV, CDR2 YYDKDF (reference sequence). The V gene lost 2 bases and the J gene lost 4 bases, with 6 bases spanning the gap. CDR3 sequence (DNA): TGTGCCACCAGCAGACAGGGGTACGAGCAGTACTTC. Translation: CATSRQGYEQYF. The full variable domain, in which reference TRBV15 and TRBJ2-7 provide the parts outside the CDR3, is DAMVIQNPRYQVTQFGKPVTLSCSQTLNHNVMYWYQQKSSQAPKLLFHYYDKDFNNEADTPDNFQSRRPNTSFCFLDIRSPGLGDTAMYLCATSRQGYEQYFGPGTRLTVT.

The chain is built from TRBV5-6 and TRBJ2-3; 7 bases line up with TRBD2. The CDR3 spans 13 residues. V lost 5 bases and J lost 3; bases outside the gene matches: 3. The germline V gene encodes CDR1 SGHDT and CDR2 YYEEEE. In DNA, the CDR3 is TGTGCCAGCAGACCGCGGGGGACAGATACGCAGTATTTT. Residues: CASRPRGTDTQYF.

This clone was seen ten or more times. The chain is built from TRBV6-2 or TRBV6-3 and TRBJ2-5, with 8 bases aligning to TRBD2. The germline V gene encodes CDR1 MNHEY and CDR2 SVGEGT. V trimming: 2 bases; J trimming: 3 bases; junction bases outside the gene matches: 8. This CDR3 is built from 16 residues. Here the CDR3 DNA reads TGTGCCAGCAGTTACGGCAGCGGGAGTCCAAAAGAGACCCAGTACTTC. Protein product: CASSYGSGSPKETQYF.

The rearrangement links TRBV5-3 to TRBJ1-3; D possibly corresponds to TRBD1 (5 bases). TRBV5-3 is an ORF; its function is uncertain. The CDR3 contains 15 residues. The V and J ends lost 4 bases and 0 bases respectively, with 11 bases between them. DNA of the CDR3: TGTGCCAGAAGCCCCAGGGTGTGCTCTGGAAACACCATATATTTT. It encodes CARSPRVCSGNTIYF.

CDR3 in amino acids: CASSLGQGYNEQFF. The CDR3, as DNA: TGTGCCAGCAGCTTAGGACAGGGGTACAATGAGCAGTTCTTC. This chain joins TRBV11-2 and TRBJ2-1; 8 bases fit TRBD1. Per the germline V gene, CDR1 is SGHAT and CDR2 is FQNNGV. The trim removed 1 base at V and 4 bases at J, leaving 0 bases unmatched. The CDR3 length is 14 residues.

This chain uses TRBV24-1 with TRBJ2-7; D is unresolved. The CDR3 runs 12 residues. The V gene's germline CDR1 is KGHDR and CDR2 SFDVKD. Trimming shortened V by 4 bases and J by 2 bases, and 5 bases separated the two germline ends. The DNA of the CDR3 is TGTGCCACCAGTGACCTAACCTACGAGCAGTACTTC. Amino acids: CATSDLTYEQYF.

The chain has TRBV7-9 and TRBJ2-1; D gene unclear. This CDR3 contains 14 residues. Germline V gene data show CDR1 as SEHNR and CDR2 as FQNEAQ (reference sequence). Trimming removed 1 base at V and 13 bases at J, with 17 bases between. The CDR3 sequence is CASSLGSAELDQFF. The CDR3 DNA reads as TGTGCCAGCAGCTTAGGTTCGGCGGAGCTTGATCAGTTCTTC. Supplemented by reference TRBV7-9 and TRBJ2-1, the full variable domain reads DTGVSQNPRHKITKRGQNVTFRCDPISEHNRLYWYRQTLGQGPEFLTYFQNEAQLEKSRLLSDRFSAERPKGSFSTLEIQRTEQGDSAMYLCASSLGSAELDQFFGPGTRLTVL.

The V and J genes are TRBV5-1 and TRBJ2-5; 10 positions agree with TRBD1. The CDR3 contains 15 residues. Germline V gene lookup returns CDR1 SGHRS and CDR2 YFSETQ. After removal of 5 bases from V and 2 bases from J, the junction contained 6 bases not matched to a gene. The CDR3 here is CASRPGTGEQETQYF. CDR3 nucleotide sequence: TGCGCCAGCAGACCTGGGACAGGGGAACAAGAGACCCAGTACTTC.

This clone was seen a single time. The genes are TRBV29-1 and TRBJ2-3; D is unclear. With 7 bases removed from V and 3 bases from J, the gap between germline ends came to 5 bases. This CDR3 has 10 residues. Germline assignment: CDR1 SQVTM and CDR2 ANQGSEA. This chain's CDR3 is CSGGTDTQYF. CDR3 coding DNA: TGCAGCGGAGGAACAGATACGCAGTATTTT.

This clone has only one observation. The chain carries TRBV18 and TRBJ2-5; D might be TRBD1 (5 bases). Germline assignment: CDR1 KGHSH and CDR2 LQKENI. The CDR3 runs to 13 residues. Trimming pared 1 base from V and 5 bases from J, leaving 8 bases between. The DNA for the CDR3 is TGTGCCAGCTCACCACAGGGGTTGGAGACCCAGTACTTC. This codes for CASSPQGLETQYF.

The chain joins TRBV12-5 to TRBJ2-1; the match to TRBD2 covers 14 bases. J lost 10 bases, V lost 7 bases, and 9 bases had no gene match. CDR1 and CDR2 from the germline V gene are LGHNT and FRNRAP. CDR3 length equals 15 residues. The CDR3 here is CASVLGTSGRGEQFF. CDR3 bases: TGTGCTAGTGTCCTAGGGACTAGCGGGAGAGGGGAGCAGTTCTTC.

Comments on this clone: One end of the junction is discordant with germline, which a read error may explain. This rearrangement joins TRBV6-5 to TRBJ2-3, with TRBD2 identical over 9 bases. CDR1 and CDR2 from the germline V gene are MNHEY and SVGAGI. CDR3 length: 16 residues. In DNA, the CDR3 is TGTGCCAGCACTTACTCCCGAGCGGGAGGCGTAGATACGCAGTATTTT. This translates into CASTYSRAGGVDTQYF.

The chain links TRBV12-3 or TRBV12-4 to TRBJ1-2; maybe TRBD1 (6 bases). The V end lost 3 bases, the J end lost 6 bases, and 11 bases lay between the germline ends. CDR3 size: 13 residues. As DNA, the CDR3 is TGTGCCAGCAGTTTCGGGGGGCAGGATGGCTACACCTTC. It specifies CASSFGGQDGYTF.